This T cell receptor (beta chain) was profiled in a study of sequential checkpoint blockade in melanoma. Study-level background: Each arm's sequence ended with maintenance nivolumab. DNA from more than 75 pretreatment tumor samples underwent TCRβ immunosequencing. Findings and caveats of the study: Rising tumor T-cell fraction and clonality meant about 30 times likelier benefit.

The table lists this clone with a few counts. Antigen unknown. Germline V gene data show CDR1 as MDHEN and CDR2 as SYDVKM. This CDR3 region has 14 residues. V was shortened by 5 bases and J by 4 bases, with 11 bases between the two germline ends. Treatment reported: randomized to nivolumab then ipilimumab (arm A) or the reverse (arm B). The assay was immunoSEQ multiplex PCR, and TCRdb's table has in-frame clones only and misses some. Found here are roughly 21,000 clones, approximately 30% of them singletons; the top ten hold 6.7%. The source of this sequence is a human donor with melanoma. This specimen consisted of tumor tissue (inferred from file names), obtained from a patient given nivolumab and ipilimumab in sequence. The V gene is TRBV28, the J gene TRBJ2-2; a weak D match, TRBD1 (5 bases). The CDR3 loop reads CASSLGLSTGELFF. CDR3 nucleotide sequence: TGTGCCAGCAGTCTGGGGCTTAGCACCGGGGAGCTGTTTTTT.